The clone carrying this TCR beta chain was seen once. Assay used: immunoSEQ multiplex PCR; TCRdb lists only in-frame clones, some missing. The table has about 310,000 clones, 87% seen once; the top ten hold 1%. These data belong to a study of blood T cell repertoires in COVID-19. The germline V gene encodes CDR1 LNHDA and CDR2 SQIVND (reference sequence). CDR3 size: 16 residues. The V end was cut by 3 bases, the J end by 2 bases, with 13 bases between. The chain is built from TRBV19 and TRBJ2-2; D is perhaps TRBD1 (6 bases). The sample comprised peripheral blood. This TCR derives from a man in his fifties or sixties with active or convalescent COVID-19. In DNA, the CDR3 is TGTGCCAGTAGTATGTTACCGGGACAAAACACCGGGGAGCTGTTTTTT. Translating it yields CASSMLPGQNTGELFF.